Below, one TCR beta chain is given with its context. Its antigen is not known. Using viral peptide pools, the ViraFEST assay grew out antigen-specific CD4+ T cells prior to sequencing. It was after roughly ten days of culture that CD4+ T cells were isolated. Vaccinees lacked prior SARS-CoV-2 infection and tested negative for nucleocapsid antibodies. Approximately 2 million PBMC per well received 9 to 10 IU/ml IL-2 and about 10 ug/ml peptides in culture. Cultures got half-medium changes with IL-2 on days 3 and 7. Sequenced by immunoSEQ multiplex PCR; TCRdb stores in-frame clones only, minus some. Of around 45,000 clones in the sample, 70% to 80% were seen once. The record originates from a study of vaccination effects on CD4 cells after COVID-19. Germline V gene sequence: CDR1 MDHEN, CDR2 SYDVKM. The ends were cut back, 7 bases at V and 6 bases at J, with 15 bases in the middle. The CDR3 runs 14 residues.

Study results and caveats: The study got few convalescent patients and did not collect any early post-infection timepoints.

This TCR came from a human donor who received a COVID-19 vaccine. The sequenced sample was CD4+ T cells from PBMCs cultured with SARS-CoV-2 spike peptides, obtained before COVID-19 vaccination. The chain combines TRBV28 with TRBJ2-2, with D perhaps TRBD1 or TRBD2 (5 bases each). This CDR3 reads CASTSGSLAGELFF. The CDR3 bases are TGTGCCAGCACTTCAGGGAGTTTGGCCGGGGAGCTGTTTTTT.